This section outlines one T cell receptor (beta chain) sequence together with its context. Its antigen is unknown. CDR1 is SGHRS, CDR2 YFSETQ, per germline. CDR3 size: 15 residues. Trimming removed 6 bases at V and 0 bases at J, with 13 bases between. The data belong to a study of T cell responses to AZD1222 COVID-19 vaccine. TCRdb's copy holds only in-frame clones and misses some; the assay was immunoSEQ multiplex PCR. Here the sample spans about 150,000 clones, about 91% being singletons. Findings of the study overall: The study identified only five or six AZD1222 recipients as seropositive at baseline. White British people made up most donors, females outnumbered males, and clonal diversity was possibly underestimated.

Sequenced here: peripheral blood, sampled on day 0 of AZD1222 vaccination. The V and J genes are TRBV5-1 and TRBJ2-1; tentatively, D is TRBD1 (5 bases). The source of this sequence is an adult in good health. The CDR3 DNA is TGCGCCAGCAACTCCCAGGGTGTCTCCTACAATGAGCAGTTCTTC. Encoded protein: CASNSQGVSYNEQFF.